The clone carrying this T cell receptor beta chain was found a few times. The antigen is undetermined. These data originate in a study of CD8+ T cells in alopecia areata. The overall study: For the treated group, dosing was oral tofacitinib at 5 to 10 mg twice daily.

Study findings and constraints: TCR sharing was clearer in mice than between patients, perhaps partly owing to patient HLA diversity. Higher clonality and more expanded CD8+ clones appeared in lesional than normal scalp.

Germline values: CDR1 MNHEY, CDR2 SMNVEV (reference sequence). V lost 0 bases, J lost 0 bases, and 12 bases lay in between. The length of the CDR3 is 16 residues. As to treatment: oral pan-JAK inhibitor, 5-10 mg twice daily. Isolated RNA was reverse transcribed into cDNA used as the sequencing template. The protocol was immunoSEQ multiplex PCR, while the TCRdb copy is restricted to in-frame clones and leaves out a portion. Among about 180,000 clones, about 47% were seen once, and the ten largest hold about a tenth. Here the sequenced sample was CD8+ T cells sorted from blood, taken around week 54, from a patient treated with tofacitinib. The clonotype was recovered from a human donor with alopecia areata. The chain couples TRBV27 to TRBJ2-7, with D tentatively TRBD1 or TRBD2 (5 bases each). This chain's CDR3 is CASSLSAGTLSYEQYF. Here the CDR3 DNA reads TGTGCCAGCAGTTTATCTGCCGGGACCCTCTCCTACGAGCAGTACTTC.